Sequencing of this T cell receptor (beta chain) was carried out in a study of identical twins. MiXCR was run by TCRdb on the 5' RACE reads, yielding one entry per CDR3 protein. The table records 550,000 to 700,000 distinct CDR3 sequences, less than 25% of them present only once. This clonotype has more than one count but fewer than ten. Looked up from germline, CDR1 is SGHNT and CDR2 is YENEEA. The CDR3 is 14 residues long. Trimming took 5 bases from V and 9 from J; bases not matched to a gene: 5. These same records also appear under a second study, on T cells expressing NK-cell markers.

Input material: PBMCs. This TCR came from a woman aged 18-35 years in good health. This chain joins TRBV11-3 and TRBJ2-1; 12 bases are a match to TRBD1. CDR3 amino acids: CASSRDRGQGEQFF. The CDR3 DNA is TGTGCCAGCAGCCGGGACAGGGGGCAGGGTGAGCAGTTCTTC. Full variable domain (rest looked up from reference TRBV11-3 and TRBJ2-1): EAGVVQSPRYKIIEKKQPVAFWCNPISGHNTLYWYLQNLGQGPELLIRYENEEAVDDSQLPKDRFSAERLKGVDSTLKIQPAELGDSAVYLCASSRDRGQGEQFFGPGTRLTVL.